Described below is a single T cell receptor beta chain sequence and its context. The data were obtained in a study of blood T cell repertoires in COVID-19. About the research overall: Both acute and convalescent COVID-19 samples were obtained from the United States, Italy and Spain. T cells, B-cell-depleted T cells, or PBMCs provided the cDNA or gDNA that served as material.

As handled by the study authors: Reference gene primer amplification gave estimated nucleated cell counts. This table comes from immunoSEQ multiplex PCR, and its TCRdb copy is limited to in-frame clones, with some not included. V and J calls and clone size are given by that table; D and trimming were obtained from the DNA. The sample carries 200,000 to 250,000 clones, approximately 80% recorded once. Germline CDR1 and CDR2: LGHNT and FRNRAP. This CDR3 contains 13 residues. V was cut by 0 bases and J by 4 bases, with 3 bases left in between. The sequence came from an elderly woman with COVID-19, enrolled during active disease. The sequencing input was peripheral blood. The rearrangement links TRBV12-5 to TRBJ2-2; D is undetermined. The CDR3 DNA sequence: TGTGCTAGTGGTTTGGTTAGCACCGGGGAGCTGTTTTTT. This codes for CASGLVSTGELFF.